Below are 6 T cell receptor beta chains sequenced from a single sample in a study of T cells in women clearing cervical HPV infection. Here immunoSEQ multiplex PCR was the method, and the copy in TCRdb shows in-frame clones only, minus some. In all, the sample yields tens of thousands of clones. Source material: blood buffy coat. These receptor sequences come from a woman aged 18-69 years with a cervical HPV16 infection that either progressed to CIN3+ or cleared (not recorded which).

Notes on this clone: The read ends 3 residues shy of where the CDR3 ends; the end is completed using the germline J gene. The chain employs TRBV19 and TRBJ1-1, with a tentative D call TRBD1 (5 bases). The CDR3 runs to 13 residues. CDR1 and CDR2 (germline): LNHDA, SQIVND (reference sequence). V was shortened by 8 bases and J by 3 bases, with 13 bases between the two germline ends. Here the CDR3 reads CASGAGMDTEAFF. CDR3 bases read: TGTGCCAGTGGGGCCGGAATGGACACTGAA.

Comment on this clone: The CDR3 end lies 3 residues beyond the end of the read and is filled in from the germline J gene. The genes are TRBV5-1 and TRBJ2-1, with 9 bases lining up with TRBD2. J lost 4 bases, V lost 5 bases, and 7 bases had no gene match. This CDR3 is built from 15 residues. The V gene's germline CDR1 is SGHRS and CDR2 YFSETQ. The CDR3 region is CASRLGLAIYNEQFF. The CDR3 bases that were read are TGCGCCAGCAGACTCGGACTAGCGATATACAATGAG.

As regards this clone: The read stops 3 residues short of the end of the CDR3; the missing end is completed from the germline J gene. The V gene is TRBV20-1, the J gene TRBJ2-5, with D possibly matching TRBD1 (6 bases). Germline values: CDR1 DFQATT, CDR2 SNEGSKA (reference sequence). Trimming stripped 6 bases from V and 2 bases from J, with 19 bases between. The CDR3 runs to 15 residues. This CDR3 is CSARSGQWIQETQYF. The sequenced part of the CDR3 DNA is TGCAGTGCCCGATCGGGACAATGGATACAAGAGACC.

In the case of this clone: Read sequence stops 3 residues before the CDR3 end, and the germline J gene provides the missing end. The V gene is TRBV10-3, the J gene TRBJ2-5; D unresolved. This CDR3 has 15 amino acids. V was cut by 2 bases and J by 4 bases, with 14 bases left in between. CDR1 and CDR2 from the germline V gene are ENHRY and SYGVKD. CDR3 sequence: CAISESIGLGETQYF. CDR3 DNA, as far as it was read: TGTGCCATCAGTGAGAGTATAGGGCTTGGAGAGACC.

With regard to this clone: The DNA ends 3 residues before the CDR3 does, and the rest of the CDR3 is filled in from the germline J gene. J is TRBJ2-7 and V is TRBV12-3 or TRBV12-4; 8 nucleotides match TRBD2. The CDR3 spans 14 residues. The trim removed 7 bases at V and 4 bases at J, leaving 9 bases unmatched. The CDR3 bases that were read are TGTGCCAGCACCGCACCGGGACTAGAGTACGAG. Encoded protein: CASTAPGLEYE. The full CDR3 protein is CASTAPGLEYEQYF.

A note on this clone: The missing CDR3 end, 3 residues past where the read stops, is filled in from the germline J gene. The chain couples TRBV19 to TRBJ2-1; unclear D gene. V was trimmed by 3 bases and J by 4 bases, leaving 19 bases between them. This CDR3 is built from 17 residues. In germline, CDR1 is LNHDA, CDR2 SQIVND (reference sequence). The CDR3: CASSIIRVGIHYNEQFF. The sequenced CDR3 bases are TGTGCCAGTAGTATCATCCGGGTTGGTATCCATTACAATGAG.